The T cell receptor (beta chain) described here comes from a study of monozygotic twins with inflammatory bowel disease. With respect to this clonotype: Its antigen is unknown.

Findings and caveats of the study: Healthy co-twins had higher TCRbeta inverse Simpson diversity than their IBD twins.

Germline V gene data show CDR1 as MNHEY and CDR2 as SVGEGT. The CDR3 sequence is 16 residues long. Template switching incorporated UMIs with a 6-nucleotide sample barcode. TCRdb reprocessed the 5' RACE reads; each CDR3 protein has one entry and no DNA is given. The table for this sample gives under 150,000 distinct CDR3 sequences. Sample: blood. This chain links TRBV6-2 or TRBV6-3 with TRBJ1-2; lacking DNA, the TRBD1 call made by TCRdb goes unchecked. The sequence derives from a human donor with ulcerative colitis or Crohn's disease, or a healthy co-twin of an affected twin (not recorded which). This CDR3 reads CASTQSGSVTAHGYTF.